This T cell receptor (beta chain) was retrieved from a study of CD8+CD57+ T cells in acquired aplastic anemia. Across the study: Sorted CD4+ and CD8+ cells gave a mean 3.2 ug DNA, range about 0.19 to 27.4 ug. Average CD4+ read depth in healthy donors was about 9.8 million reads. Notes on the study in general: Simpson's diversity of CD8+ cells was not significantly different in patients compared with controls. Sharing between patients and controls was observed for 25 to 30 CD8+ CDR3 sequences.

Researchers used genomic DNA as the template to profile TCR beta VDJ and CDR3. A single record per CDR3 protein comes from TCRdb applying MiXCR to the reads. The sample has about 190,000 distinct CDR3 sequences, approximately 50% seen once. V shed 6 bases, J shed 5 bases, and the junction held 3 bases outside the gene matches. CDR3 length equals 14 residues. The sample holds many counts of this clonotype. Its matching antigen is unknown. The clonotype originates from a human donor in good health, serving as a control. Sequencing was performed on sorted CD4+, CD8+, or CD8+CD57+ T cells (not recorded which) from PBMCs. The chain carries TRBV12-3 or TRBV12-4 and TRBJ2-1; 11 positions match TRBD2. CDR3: CASRIAGGDNEQFF. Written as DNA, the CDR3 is TGTGCCAGCAGAATAGCGGGGGGGGACAATGAGCAGTTCTTC.